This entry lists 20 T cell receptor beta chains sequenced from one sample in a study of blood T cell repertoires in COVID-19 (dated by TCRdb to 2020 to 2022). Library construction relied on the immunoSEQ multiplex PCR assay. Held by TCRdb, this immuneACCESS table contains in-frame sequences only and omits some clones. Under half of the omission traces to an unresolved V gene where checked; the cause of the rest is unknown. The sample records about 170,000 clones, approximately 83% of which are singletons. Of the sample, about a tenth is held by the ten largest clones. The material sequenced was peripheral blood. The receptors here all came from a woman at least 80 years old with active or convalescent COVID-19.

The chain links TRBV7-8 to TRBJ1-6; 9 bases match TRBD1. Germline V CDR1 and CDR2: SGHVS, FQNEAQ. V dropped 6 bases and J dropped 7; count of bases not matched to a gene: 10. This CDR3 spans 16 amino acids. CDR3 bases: TGTGCCAGCAGTCGAGATCCGGGACAGGGCAATTCACCCCTCCACTTT. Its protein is CASSRDPGQGNSPLHF.

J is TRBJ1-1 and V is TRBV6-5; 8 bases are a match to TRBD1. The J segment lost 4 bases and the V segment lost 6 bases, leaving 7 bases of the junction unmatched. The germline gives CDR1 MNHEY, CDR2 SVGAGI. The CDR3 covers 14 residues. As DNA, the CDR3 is TGTGCCAGCAGGGAGTCAGGGGGCCTCACTGAAGCTTTCTTT. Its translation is CASRESGGLTEAFF.

The CDR3 bases are TGTGCCAGCAGCGTCCGACAGGACAACACTGAAGCTTTCTTT. Amino acid sequence: CASSVRQDNTEAFF. The V call is TRBV16, the J call TRBJ1-1; tentatively, D is TRBD1 (6 bases). The V and J ends lost 5 bases and 2 bases respectively, with 12 bases between them. Germline V lookup: CDR1 KGHSY, CDR2 FQNENV. The CDR3 sequence is 14 residues long.

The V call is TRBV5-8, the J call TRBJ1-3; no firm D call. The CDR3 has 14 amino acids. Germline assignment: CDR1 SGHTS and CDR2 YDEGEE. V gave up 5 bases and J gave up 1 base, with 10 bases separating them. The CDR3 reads CASSPRLSGNTIYF. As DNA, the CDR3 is TGTGCCAGCAGTCCTAGGTTGTCTGGAAACACCATATATTTT.

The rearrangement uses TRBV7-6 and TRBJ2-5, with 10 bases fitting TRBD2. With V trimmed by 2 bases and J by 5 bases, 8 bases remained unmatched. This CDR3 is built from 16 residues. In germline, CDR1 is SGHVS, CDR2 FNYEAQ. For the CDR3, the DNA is TGTGCCAGCAGCTTACCTAGCGGGGGCCACGGGGAGACCCAGTACTTC. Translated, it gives CASSLPSGGHGETQYF.

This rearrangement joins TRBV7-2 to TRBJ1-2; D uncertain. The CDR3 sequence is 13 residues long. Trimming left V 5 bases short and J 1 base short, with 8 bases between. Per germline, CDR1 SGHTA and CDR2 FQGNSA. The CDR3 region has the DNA TGTGCCAGCAGCCTATATAATAACTATGGCTACACCTTC. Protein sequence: CASSLYNNYGYTF. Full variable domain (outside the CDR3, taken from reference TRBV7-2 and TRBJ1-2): GAGVSQSPSNKVTEKGKDVELRCDPISGHTALYWYRQSLGQGLEFLIYFQGNSAPDKSGLPSDRFSAERTGGSVSTLTIQRTQQEDSAVYLCASSLYNNYGYTFGSGTRLTVV.

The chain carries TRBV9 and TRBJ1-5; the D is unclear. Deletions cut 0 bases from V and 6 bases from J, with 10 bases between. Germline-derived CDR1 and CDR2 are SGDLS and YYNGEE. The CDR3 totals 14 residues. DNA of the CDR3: TGTGCCAGCAGCGTAGGAGGGTACGGTCAGCCCCAGCATTTT. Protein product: CASSVGGYGQPQHF.

CDR3 amino acids: CASRSGSGGETYNSPLHF. For the CDR3, the DNA is TGTGCCAGCAGGTCCGGAAGCGGGGGAGAGACCTATAATTCACCCCTCCACTTT. The chain employs TRBV7-9 and TRBJ1-6, with a tentative D call TRBD1 (5 bases). Germline assignment: CDR1 SEHNR and CDR2 FQNEAQ (reference sequence). V lost 6 bases, J lost 2 bases, and 20 bases lay in between. The CDR3 is 18 amino acids.

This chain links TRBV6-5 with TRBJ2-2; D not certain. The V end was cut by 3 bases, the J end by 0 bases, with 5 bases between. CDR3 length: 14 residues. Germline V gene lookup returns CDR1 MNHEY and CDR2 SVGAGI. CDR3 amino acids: CASSYRANTGELFF. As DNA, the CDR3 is TGTGCCAGCAGTTATCGAGCGAACACCGGGGAGCTGTTTTTT.

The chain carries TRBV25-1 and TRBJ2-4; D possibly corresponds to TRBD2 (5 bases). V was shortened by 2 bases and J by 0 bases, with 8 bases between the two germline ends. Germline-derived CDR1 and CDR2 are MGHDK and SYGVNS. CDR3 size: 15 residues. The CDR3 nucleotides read TGTGCCAGCAGTGAACGCGGGCTAGCCAAAAACATTCAGTACTTC. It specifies CASSERGLAKNIQYF.

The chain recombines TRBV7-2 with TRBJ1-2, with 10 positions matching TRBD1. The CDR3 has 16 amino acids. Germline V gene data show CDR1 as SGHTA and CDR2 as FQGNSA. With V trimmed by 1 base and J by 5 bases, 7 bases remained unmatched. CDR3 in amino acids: CASSLVQGDRGYGYTF. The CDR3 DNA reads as TGTGCCAGCAGCTTAGTACAAGGGGACAGGGGATATGGCTACACCTTC.

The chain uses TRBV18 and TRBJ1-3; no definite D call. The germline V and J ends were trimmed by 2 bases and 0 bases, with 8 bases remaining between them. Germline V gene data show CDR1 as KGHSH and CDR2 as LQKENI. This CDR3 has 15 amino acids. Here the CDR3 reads CASSPAGRSGNTIYF. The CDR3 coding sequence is TGTGCCAGCTCACCAGCAGGCCGCTCTGGAAACACCATATATTTT.

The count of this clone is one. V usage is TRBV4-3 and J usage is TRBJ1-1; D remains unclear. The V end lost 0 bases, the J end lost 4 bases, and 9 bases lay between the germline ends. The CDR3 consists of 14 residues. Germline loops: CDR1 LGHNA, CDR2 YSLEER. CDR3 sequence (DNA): TGCGCCAGCAGCCAAGAGAGGGCCCGCACTGAAGCTTTCTTT. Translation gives CASSQERARTEAFF.

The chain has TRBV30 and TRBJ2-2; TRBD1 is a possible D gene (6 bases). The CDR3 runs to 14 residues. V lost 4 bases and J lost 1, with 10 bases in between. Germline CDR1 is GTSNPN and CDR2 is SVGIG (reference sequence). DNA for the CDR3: TGTGCCTGGACCAAGGGACAGAACACCGGGGAGCTGTTTTTT. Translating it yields CAWTKGQNTGELFF.

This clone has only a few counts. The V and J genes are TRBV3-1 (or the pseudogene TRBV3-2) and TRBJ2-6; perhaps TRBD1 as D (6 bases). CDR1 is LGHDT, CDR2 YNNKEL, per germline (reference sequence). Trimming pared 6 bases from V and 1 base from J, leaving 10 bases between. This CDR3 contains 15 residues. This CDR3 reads CASSLGTSGANVLTF. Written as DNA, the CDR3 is TGTGCCAGCAGTCTCGGGACATCTGGGGCCAACGTCCTGACTTTC.

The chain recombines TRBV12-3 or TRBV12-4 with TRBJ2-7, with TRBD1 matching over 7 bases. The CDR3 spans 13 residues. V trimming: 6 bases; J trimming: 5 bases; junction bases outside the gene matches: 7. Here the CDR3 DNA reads TGTGCCAGCAGCCCGCATGACAGGGACGAGCAGTACTTC. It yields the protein CASSPHDRDEQYF.

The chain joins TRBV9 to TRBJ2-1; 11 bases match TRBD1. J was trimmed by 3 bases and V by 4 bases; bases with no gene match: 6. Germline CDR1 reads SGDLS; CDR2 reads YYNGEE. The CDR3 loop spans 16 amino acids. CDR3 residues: CASSPQGTGGYNEQFF. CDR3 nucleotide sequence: TGTGCCAGCAGCCCCCAAGGGACAGGGGGCTACAATGAGCAGTTCTTC.

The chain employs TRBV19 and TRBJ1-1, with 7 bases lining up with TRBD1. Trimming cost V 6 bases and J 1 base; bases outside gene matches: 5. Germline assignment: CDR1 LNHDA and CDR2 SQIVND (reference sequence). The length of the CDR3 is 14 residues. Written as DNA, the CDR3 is TGTGCCAGTAGCCTAGGGGGCACGAACACTGAAGCTTTCTTT. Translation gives CASSLGGTNTEAFF.

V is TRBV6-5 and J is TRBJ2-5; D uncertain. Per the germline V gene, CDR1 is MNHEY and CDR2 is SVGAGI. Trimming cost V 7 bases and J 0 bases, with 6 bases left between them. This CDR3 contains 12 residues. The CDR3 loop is CASTLYQETQYF. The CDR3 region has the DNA TGTGCCAGCACTCTGTACCAAGAGACCCAGTACTTC.

CDR3 coding DNA: TGTGCCAGTAGTAGGGCCGGGGGAGACAACACTGAAGCTTTCTTT. It encodes CASSRAGGDNTEAFF. The chain has TRBV19 and TRBJ1-1; D perhaps matches TRBD1 (5 bases). The CDR3 spans 15 residues. Germline values: CDR1 LNHDA, CDR2 SQIVND (reference sequence). V lost 4 bases, J lost 2 bases, and 14 bases lay in between.